The 20 T cell receptor beta chains in this list originate from one sample, sequenced in a study of blood T cell repertoires in COVID-19. The assay was immunoSEQ multiplex PCR, and TCRdb's table has in-frame clones only and misses some. This table holds approximately 500,000 clones, about 91% found once. Source material: peripheral blood. The source of these receptors is a man between 18 and 29 years old with COVID-19, enrolled during active disease.

The table lists this clone with a count of one. The chain recombines TRBV2 with TRBJ2-5, with TRBD1 matching 10 bases. Germline-derived CDR1 and CDR2 are SNHLY and FYNNEI. The length of the CDR3 is 16 residues. Losses at the gene ends were 6 bases for V and 4 bases for J; bases not matched to a gene: 11. CDR3 in amino acids: CASRGDRGGLSETQYF. The CDR3 DNA follows: TGTGCCAGCAGAGGGGACAGGGGTGGACTCTCAGAGACCCAGTACTTC.

The chain joins TRBV2 to TRBJ1-1; D perhaps matches TRBD1 (5 bases). The CDR3 has 14 amino acids. V lost 0 bases, J lost 8 bases, and 13 bases lay in between. The V gene's germline CDR1 is SNHLY and CDR2 FYNNEI. The CDR3 spells CASSEAWSGLEAFF. The CDR3 DNA is TGTGCCAGCAGTGAAGCGTGGTCAGGGTTAGAAGCTTTCTTT.

This clone has only a few counts. V is TRBV9 and J is TRBJ1-6; D might be TRBD1 (6 bases). Per germline, CDR1 SGDLS and CDR2 YYNGEE. The ends were cut back, 4 bases at V and 10 bases at J, with 15 bases in the middle. The CDR3 loop spans 14 amino acids. The CDR3 DNA sequence: TGTGCCAGCAGCATCCGGGACACGAGCTCACCCCTCCACTTT. Protein: CASSIRDTSSPLHF.

The chain has TRBV6-6 and TRBJ2-7; 7 bases match TRBD2. This CDR3 is built from 15 residues. In germline, CDR1 is MNHNY, CDR2 SVGAGI (reference sequence). The junction had 7 bases not matched to a gene; V was cut back by 5 bases and J by 0 bases. The CDR3 coding sequence is TGTGCCAGCAGTGGGAGGGCCCTCCTCTCCTACGAGCAGTACTTC. Encoded protein: CASSGRALLSYEQYF.

This clone came up a few times. Here the CDR3 reads CASSLNNEQFF. The DNA of the CDR3 is TGCGCCAGCAGCCTAAACAATGAGCAGTTCTTC. The V gene is TRBV10-2, the J gene TRBJ2-1; D unclear. V gave up 6 bases and J gave up 5 bases, with 5 bases separating them. This CDR3 is 11 amino acids long. Looked up from germline, CDR1 is WSHSY and CDR2 is SAAADI.

As DNA, the CDR3 is TGTGCCAGCAGGACAGGGGAATCTGGAAACACCATATATTTT. Translating it yields CASRTGESGNTIYF. This chain uses TRBV6-5 with TRBJ1-3; 8 nucleotides line up with TRBD1. The CDR3 has 14 amino acids. V lost 6 bases to trimming and J lost 1 base; unmatched junction nucleotides: 2. CDR1 and CDR2 (germline): MNHEY, SVGAGI.

The chain links TRBV11-3 to TRBJ2-4; tentatively, D is TRBD2 (5 bases). CDR1 is SGHNT, CDR2 YENEEA, per germline. CDR3 size: 17 residues. Between the trimmed V and J ends, which lost 6 bases and 0 bases, there was a span of 18 bases. CDR3 DNA sequence: TGTGCCAGCAGTCACTCAAACCCCGGACTAGCCAAAAACATTCAGTACTTC. This sequence encodes CASSHSNPGLAKNIQYF.

The genes are TRBV29-1 and TRBJ2-2, with unresolved D. The CDR3 runs 14 residues. Germline V gene data show CDR1 as SQVTM and CDR2 as ANQGSEA. The V end was cut by 0 bases, the J end by 0 bases, with 5 bases between. The CDR3: CSVEELTNTGELFF. The CDR3 DNA is TGCAGCGTTGAAGAACTGACGAACACCGGGGAGCTGTTTTTT.

CDR3 region: CASSLAKERGGRNEQFF. The DNA for the CDR3 is TGTGCCAGCAGCTTGGCCAAGGAGCGGGGGGGCCGGAATGAGCAGTTCTTC. The chain couples TRBV5-4 to TRBJ2-1; 10 positions match TRBD2. Per germline, CDR1 SGHNT and CDR2 YYREEE (reference sequence). CDR3 length: 17 residues. V was pared by 0 bases and J by 7 bases, with 10 bases of the junction left unmatched.

The CDR3 loop is CASSQFATANEAFF. Written as DNA, the CDR3 is TGTGCCAGCAGCCAATTTGCGACAGCGAATGAAGCTTTCTTT. The V gene is TRBV14, the J gene TRBJ1-1; maybe TRBD1 (5 bases). CDR3 length: 14 residues. The ends were cut back, 2 bases at V and 7 bases at J, with 14 bases in the middle. CDR1 SGHDN and CDR2 FVKESK come from the germline V gene.

The table lists this clone with a count of one. This chain links TRBV2 with TRBJ2-7; 12 bases map to TRBD1. V shed 5 bases and J 2 bases; nucleotides not matched to a gene: 13. Looked up from germline, CDR1 is SNHLY and CDR2 is FYNNEI. This CDR3 has 18 amino acids. This CDR3 reads CASSRGTGGATWPYEQYF. DNA for the CDR3: TGTGCCAGCAGTAGAGGGACAGGGGGCGCAACCTGGCCCTACGAGCAGTACTTC.

The chain joins TRBV11-3 to TRBJ2-3; 9 nucleotides line up with TRBD2. Trimming took 5 bases from V and 1 from J; bases not matched to a gene: 4. Germline CDR1 reads SGHNT; CDR2 reads YENEEA. The CDR3 covers 15 residues. CDR3 in amino acids: CASSPRTSGTDTQYF. The CDR3, as DNA: TGTGCCAGCAGCCCCCGGACTAGCGGCACAGATACGCAGTATTTT. Full variable domain (missing parts from reference TRBV11-3 and TRBJ2-3): EAGVVQSPRYKIIEKKQPVAFWCNPISGHNTLYWYLQNLGQGPELLIRYENEEAVDDSQLPKDRFSAERLKGVDSTLKIQPAELGDSAVYLCASSPRTSGTDTQYFGPGTRLTVL.

This sequence joins TRBV29-1 and TRBJ2-1; the match to TRBD2 covers 11 bases. There are 14 residues in the CDR3. Germline CDR1 is SQVTM and CDR2 is ANQGSEA. CDR3 residues: CINYGLAGNNEQFF. The CDR3 region has the DNA TGCATCAACTACGGACTAGCGGGTAACAATGAGCAGTTCTTC.

The chain joins TRBV5-1 to TRBJ2-2, with D tentatively TRBD2 (6 bases). Germline values: CDR1 SGHRS, CDR2 YFSETQ. Trimming removed 2 bases at V and 2 bases at J, with 16 bases between. This CDR3 comprises 17 residues. The CDR3 loop is CASSFVSSAGNTGELFF. CDR3 DNA: TGCGCCAGCAGCTTCGTCTCCTCTGCGGGAAACACCGGGGAGCTGTTTTTT.

This clone was seen just once. The rearrangement uses TRBV21-1 and TRBJ2-1; the D segment call TRBD2 is taken from the table without a DNA check. TRBV21-1 is described as a pseudogene. CDR3 length: 16 residues. The CDR3 is CASSLRVFSNHNEQFF. The CDR3 bases are TGTGCCAGCAGCTTGCGGGTTTTTTCGAACCATAATGAGCAGTTCTTC.

The CDR3 DNA is TGTGCCAGCAGCTTACGGGAGCGGTACTCCTACAATGAGCAGTTCTTC. It specifies CASSLRERYSYNEQFF. V gene TRBV7-9 combines with J gene TRBJ2-1; D possibly corresponds to TRBD2 (6 bases). The germline V gene encodes CDR1 SEHNR and CDR2 FQNEAQ (reference sequence). V was cut by 2 bases and J by 0 bases, with 11 bases left in between. There are 16 residues in the CDR3.

The chain combines TRBV7-9 with TRBJ1-1, with a tentative D call TRBD1 (6 bases). From germline, CDR1 is SEHNR and CDR2 FQNEAQ (reference sequence). CDR3 length: 19 amino acids. Trimming cost V 6 bases and J 0 bases, with 26 bases left between them. CDR3: CASRLRHRGQGSMNTEAFF. In DNA form, the CDR3 reads TGTGCCAGCAGATTACGGCACCGAGGTCAGGGGTCCATGAACACTGAAGCTTTCTTT.

The chain uses TRBV19 and TRBJ2-4; 9 bases align to TRBD1. Germline values: CDR1 LNHDA, CDR2 SQIVND (reference sequence). V dropped 7 bases and J dropped 6; count of bases not matched to a gene: 7. This CDR3 contains 14 residues. The CDR3 loop is CASNTRDRVNIQYF. The CDR3 DNA reads as TGTGCCAGTAACACCCGGGACAGGGTAAACATTCAGTACTTC.

Of note for this clone: Different DNA sequences within this sample yield the same CDR3. V is TRBV15 and J is TRBJ1-5; D gene ambiguous. This CDR3 has 14 residues. V was clipped by 1 base and J by 0 bases, with 4 bases between them. Germline V gene data show CDR1 as LNHNV and CDR2 as YYDKDF (reference sequence). CDR3 protein: CATSRGSSNQPQHF. The CDR3, as DNA: TGTGCCACCAGCAGAGGGAGTAGCAATCAGCCCCAGCATTTT.

V and J are TRBV2 and TRBJ1-4; TRBD1 is a possible D gene (6 bases). V lost 6 bases and J lost 6, with 23 bases in between. This CDR3 is 17 amino acids long. Germline CDR1 SNHLY, CDR2 FYNNEI. The CDR3 here is CASSTRTGKLEDEKLFF. The CDR3 DNA reads TGTGCCAGCAGCACAAGAACAGGGAAGTTAGAGGATGAAAAACTGTTTTTT.